Sequencing of this T cell receptor beta chain was carried out in a study of blood T cell repertoires in COVID-19. Study-wide background: The analysed material was cDNA or gDNA that came from T cells, B-cell-depleted T cells, or PBMCs.

J gave up 7 bases and V 6 bases, and 10 bases lay outside the gene matches. The CDR3 consists of 15 residues. Germline-derived CDR1 and CDR2 are SGHTA and FQGTGA. Clones were sequenced by immunoSEQ multiplex PCR, and TCRdb holds only the in-frame ones, with some missing. The sample includes 150,000 or so clones, roughly 90% of them seen just once. Exposed participants came across a COVID-19 case within 2 weeks before study entry. The TCR comes from a woman between 35 and 50 years old who had been exposed to COVID-19. Sequenced material: PBMCs or T cells enriched from blood (not recorded which). The rearrangement links TRBV7-3 to TRBJ1-4, with TRBD1 matching 8 bases. The CDR3 DNA follows: TGTGCCAGCAGTCAGACAGGGGTTCGCGGTGAAAAACTGTTTTTT. Protein product: CASSQTGVRGEKLFF.